The clone carrying this T cell receptor (beta chain) came up many times. A single record per CDR3 protein comes from TCRdb applying MiXCR to the RACE reads. The repertoire holds around 57,000 distinct CDR3 sequences, with 11% as singletons. This CDR3 spans 15 amino acids. Germline CDR1 reads SGHTA; CDR2 reads FQGNSA. Trimming shortened V by 5 bases and J by 5 bases, and 18 bases separated the two germline ends. This entry is derived from a study of human T cells and chemical hapten exposure. Study overall: Sensitization was performed using 2% DPC on a roughly 2 cm by roughly 2 cm upper inner arm skin site.

The time point here: pre-sensitization, week 0. Stated treatment: therapeutic diphenylcyclopropenone sensitization with weekly scalp DPC. This material consisted of whole blood, taken in connection with sensitization to the hapten diphenylcyclopropenone (DPC). The gene calls are TRBV7-2 and TRBJ2-5; maybe TRBD2 (7 bases). The receptor was derived from a woman in her 40s with alopecia areata. Some clones in this sample may be carry-over from other donors' samples. CDR3 coding DNA: TGTGCCAGCAGCCGGCCGGGGGGCGCACGGGAGACCCAGTACTTC. This sequence encodes CASSRPGGARETQYF. Using reference TRBV7-2 and TRBJ2-5 for the parts outside the CDR3, the full variable domain is GAGVSQSPSNKVTEKGKDVELRCDPISGHTALYWYRQSLGQGLEFLIYFQGNSAPDKSGLPSDRFSAERTGGSVSTLTIQRTQQEDSAVYLCASSRPGGARETQYFGPGTRLLVL.